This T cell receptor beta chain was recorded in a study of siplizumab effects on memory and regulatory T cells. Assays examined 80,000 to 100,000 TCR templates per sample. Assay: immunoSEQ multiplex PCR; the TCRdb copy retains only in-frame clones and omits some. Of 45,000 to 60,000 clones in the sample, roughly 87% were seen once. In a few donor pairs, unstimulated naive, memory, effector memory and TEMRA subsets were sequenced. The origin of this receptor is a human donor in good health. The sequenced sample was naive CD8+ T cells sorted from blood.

CDR3 sequence (DNA): TGTGCCAGCAGTGAATGGGGGCATTCGAATTCACCCCTCCACTTT. The encoded protein is CASSEWGHSNSPLHF. V usage is TRBV6-1 and J usage is TRBJ1-6, with D perhaps TRBD1 (6 bases). This CDR3 contains 15 residues. Trimming cost V 2 bases and J 7 bases, with 12 bases left between them. The germline V gene has CDR1 MNHNS and CDR2 SASEGT.